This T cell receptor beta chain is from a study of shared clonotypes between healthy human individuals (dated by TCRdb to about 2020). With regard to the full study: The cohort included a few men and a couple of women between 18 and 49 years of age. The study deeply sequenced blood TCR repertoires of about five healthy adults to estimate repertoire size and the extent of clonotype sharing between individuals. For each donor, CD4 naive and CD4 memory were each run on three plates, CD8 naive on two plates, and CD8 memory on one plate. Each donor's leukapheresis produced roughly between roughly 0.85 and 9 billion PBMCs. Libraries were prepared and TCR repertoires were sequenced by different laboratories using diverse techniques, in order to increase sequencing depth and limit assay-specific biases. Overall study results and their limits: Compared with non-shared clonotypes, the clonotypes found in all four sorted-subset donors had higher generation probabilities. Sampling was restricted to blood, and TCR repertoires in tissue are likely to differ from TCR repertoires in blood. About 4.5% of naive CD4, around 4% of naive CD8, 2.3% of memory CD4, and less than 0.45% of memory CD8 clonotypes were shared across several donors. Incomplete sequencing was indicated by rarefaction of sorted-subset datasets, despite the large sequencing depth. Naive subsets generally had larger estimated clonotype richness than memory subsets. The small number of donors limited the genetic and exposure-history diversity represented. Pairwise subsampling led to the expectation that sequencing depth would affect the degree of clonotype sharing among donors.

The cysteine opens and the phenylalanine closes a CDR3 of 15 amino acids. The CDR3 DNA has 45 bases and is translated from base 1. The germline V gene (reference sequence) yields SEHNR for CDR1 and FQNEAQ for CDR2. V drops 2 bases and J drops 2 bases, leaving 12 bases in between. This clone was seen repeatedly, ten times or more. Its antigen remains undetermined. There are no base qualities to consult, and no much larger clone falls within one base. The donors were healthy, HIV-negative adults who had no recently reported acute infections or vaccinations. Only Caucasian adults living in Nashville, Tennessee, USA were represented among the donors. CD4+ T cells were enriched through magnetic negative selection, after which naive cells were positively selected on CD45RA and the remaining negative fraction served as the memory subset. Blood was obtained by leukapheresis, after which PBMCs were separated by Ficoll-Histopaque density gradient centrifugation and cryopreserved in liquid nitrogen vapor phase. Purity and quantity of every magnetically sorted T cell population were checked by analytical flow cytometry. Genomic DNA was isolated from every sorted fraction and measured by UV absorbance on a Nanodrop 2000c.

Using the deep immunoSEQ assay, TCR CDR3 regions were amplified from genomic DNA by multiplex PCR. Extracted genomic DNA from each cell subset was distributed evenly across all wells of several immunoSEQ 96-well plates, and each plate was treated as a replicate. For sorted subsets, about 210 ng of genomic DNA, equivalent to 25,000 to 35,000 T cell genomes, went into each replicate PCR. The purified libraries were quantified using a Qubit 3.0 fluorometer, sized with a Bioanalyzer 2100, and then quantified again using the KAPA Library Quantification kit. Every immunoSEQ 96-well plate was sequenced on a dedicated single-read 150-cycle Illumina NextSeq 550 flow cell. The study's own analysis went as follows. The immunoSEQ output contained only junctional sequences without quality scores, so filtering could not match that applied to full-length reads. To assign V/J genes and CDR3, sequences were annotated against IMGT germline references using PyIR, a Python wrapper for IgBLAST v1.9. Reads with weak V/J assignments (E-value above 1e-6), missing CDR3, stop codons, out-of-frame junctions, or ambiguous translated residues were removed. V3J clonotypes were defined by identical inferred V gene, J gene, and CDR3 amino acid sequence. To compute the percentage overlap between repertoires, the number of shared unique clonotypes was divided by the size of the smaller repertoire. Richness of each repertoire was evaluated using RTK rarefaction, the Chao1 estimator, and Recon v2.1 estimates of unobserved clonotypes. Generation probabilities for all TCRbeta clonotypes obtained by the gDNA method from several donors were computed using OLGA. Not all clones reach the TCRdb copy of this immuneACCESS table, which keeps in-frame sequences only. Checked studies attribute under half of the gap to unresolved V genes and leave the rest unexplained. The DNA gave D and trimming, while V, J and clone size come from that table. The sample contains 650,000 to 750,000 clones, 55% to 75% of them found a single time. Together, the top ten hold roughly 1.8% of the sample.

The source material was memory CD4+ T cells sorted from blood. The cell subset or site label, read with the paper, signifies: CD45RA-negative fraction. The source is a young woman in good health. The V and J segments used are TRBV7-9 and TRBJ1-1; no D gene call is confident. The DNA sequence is TGTGCCAGCAGCTTACAAAGTGCGGAAAACACTGAAGCTTTCTTT. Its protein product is CASSLQSAENTEAFF.